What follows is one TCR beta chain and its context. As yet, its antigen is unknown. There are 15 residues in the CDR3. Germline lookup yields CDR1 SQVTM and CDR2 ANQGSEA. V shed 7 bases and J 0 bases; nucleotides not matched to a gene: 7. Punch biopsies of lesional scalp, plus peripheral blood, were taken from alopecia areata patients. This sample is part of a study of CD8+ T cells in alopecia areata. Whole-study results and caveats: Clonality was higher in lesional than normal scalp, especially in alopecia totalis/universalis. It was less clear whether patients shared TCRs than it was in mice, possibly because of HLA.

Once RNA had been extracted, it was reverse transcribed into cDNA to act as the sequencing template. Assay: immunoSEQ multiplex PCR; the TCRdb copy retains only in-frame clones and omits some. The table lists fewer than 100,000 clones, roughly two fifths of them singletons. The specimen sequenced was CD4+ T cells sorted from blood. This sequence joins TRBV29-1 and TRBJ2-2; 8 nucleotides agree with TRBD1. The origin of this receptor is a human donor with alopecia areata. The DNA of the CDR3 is TGCAGCGCTACCATGGGACAGGCGAACACCGGGGAGCTGTTTTTT. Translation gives CSATMGQANTGELFF.